This T cell receptor (beta chain) was recovered during a study of cytomegalovirus exposure and HLA in healthy donors. Study summary: Membership in the Caucasian-associated ancestry cluster was found for approximately 85% of roughly 360 genotyped donors. Study conclusions and caveats: Some segments of the V type, notably TRBV6-2 and TRBV6-3, were excluded as indistinguishable. In vitro testing confirmed three CMV-associated chains as specific for CMV antigens.

This cohort consisted of healthy bone marrow donors. Regarding this clone: Antigen: not known.

Germline lookup yields CDR1 KGHSH and CDR2 LQKENI. This CDR3 contains 15 residues. Trimming pared 2 bases from V and 0 bases from J, leaving 8 bases between. PCR primers comprised 60 Vbeta and 13 Jbeta primers. Assay: immunoSEQ multiplex PCR; the TCRdb copy retains only in-frame clones and omits some. The sample contains more than 150,000 clones, around 83% of which appear only once. The rearrangement joins TRBV18 to TRBJ1-3; D gene ambiguous. The clonotype comes from a girl under 10 years old in good health and CMV-seropositive. Input material: PBMCs. The CDR3 DNA reads TGTGCCAGCTCACCAAATGCGGTCTCTGGAAACACCATATATTTT. This codes for CASSPNAVSGNTIYF.